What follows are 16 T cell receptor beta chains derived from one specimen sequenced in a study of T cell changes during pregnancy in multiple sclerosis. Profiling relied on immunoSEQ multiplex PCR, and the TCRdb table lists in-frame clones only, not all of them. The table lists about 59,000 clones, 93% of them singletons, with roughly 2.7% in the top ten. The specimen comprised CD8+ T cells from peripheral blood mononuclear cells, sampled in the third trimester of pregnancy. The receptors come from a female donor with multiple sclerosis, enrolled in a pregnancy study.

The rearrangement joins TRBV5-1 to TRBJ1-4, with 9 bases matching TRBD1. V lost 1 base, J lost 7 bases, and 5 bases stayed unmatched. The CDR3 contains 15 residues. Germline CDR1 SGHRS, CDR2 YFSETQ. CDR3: CASSLQGQGSEKLFF. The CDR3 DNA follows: TGCGCCAGCAGCTTGCAAGGACAGGGGAGTGAAAAACTGTTTTTT. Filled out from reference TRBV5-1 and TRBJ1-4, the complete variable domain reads KAGVTQTPRYLIKTRGQQVTLSCSPISGHRSVSWYQQTPGQGLQFLFEYFSETQRNKGNFPGRFSGRQFSNSRSEMNVSTLELGDSALYLCASSLQGQGSEKLFFGSGTQLSVL.

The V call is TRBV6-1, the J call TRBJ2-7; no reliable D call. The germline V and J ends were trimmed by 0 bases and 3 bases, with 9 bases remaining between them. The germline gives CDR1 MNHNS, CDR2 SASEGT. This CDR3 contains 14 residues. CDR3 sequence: CASSEAIGVYEQYF. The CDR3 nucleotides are TGTGCCAGCAGTGAAGCGATTGGAGTCTACGAGCAGTACTTC.

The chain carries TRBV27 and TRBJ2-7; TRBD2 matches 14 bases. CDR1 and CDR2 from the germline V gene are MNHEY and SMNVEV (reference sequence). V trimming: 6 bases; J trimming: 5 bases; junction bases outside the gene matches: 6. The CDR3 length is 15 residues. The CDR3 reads CASSRGTSGSNEQYF. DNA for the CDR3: TGTGCCAGCAGCCGCGGGACTAGCGGGAGCAACGAGCAGTACTTC.

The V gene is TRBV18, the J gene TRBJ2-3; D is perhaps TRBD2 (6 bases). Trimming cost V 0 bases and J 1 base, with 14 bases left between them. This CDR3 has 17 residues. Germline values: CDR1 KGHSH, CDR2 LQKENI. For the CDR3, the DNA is TGTGCCAGCTCACCACCGAAGGAGGGAGAGGGCACAGATACGCAGTATTTT. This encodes CASSPPKEGEGTDTQYF.

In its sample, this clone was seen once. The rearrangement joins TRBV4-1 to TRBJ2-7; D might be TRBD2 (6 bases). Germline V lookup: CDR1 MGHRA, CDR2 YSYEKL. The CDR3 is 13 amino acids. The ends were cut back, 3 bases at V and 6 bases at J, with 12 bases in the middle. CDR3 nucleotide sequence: TGCGCCAGCAGCCAGAGGGGACTCGCCGAGCAGTACTTC. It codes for CASSQRGLAEQYF.

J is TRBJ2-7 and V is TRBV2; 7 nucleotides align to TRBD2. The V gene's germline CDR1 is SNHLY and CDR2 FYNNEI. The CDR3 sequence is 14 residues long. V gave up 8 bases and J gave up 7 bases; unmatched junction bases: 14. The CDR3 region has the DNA TGTGCCAGCGTACGGGAGGCAGCCGCCTCGGAGCAGTACTTC. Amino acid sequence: CASVREAAASEQYF.

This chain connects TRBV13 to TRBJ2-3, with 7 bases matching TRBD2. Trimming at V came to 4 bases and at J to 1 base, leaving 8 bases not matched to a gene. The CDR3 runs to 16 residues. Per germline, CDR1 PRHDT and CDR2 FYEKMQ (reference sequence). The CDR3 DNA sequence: TGTGCCAGCAGCTCTCCCCTAGCGGAGGGCACAGATACGCAGTATTTT. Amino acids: CASSSPLAEGTDTQYF.

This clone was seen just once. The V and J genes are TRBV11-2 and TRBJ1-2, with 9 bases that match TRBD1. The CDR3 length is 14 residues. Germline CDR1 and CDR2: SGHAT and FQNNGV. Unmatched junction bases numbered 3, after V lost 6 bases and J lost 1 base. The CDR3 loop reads CASSSGQGNYGYTF. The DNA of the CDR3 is TGTGCCAGCAGTTCGGGACAGGGTAACTATGGCTACACCTTC.

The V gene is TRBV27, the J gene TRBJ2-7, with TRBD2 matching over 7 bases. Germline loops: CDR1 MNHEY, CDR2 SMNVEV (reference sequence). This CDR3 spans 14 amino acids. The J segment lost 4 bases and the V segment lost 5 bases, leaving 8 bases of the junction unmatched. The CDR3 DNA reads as TGTGCCAGCAGTCCGGGACTAACCACATACGAGCAGTACTTC. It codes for CASSPGLTTYEQYF.

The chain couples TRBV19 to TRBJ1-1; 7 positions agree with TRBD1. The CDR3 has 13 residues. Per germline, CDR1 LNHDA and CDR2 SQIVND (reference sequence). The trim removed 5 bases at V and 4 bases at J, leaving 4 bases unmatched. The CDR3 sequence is CASSGTVGTEAFF. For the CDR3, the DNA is TGTGCCAGTAGTGGGACAGTTGGCACTGAAGCTTTCTTT.

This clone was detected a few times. This CDR3 is CASSSGRGSTEAFF. The CDR3 region has the DNA TGTGCCAGCAGCTCTGGGCGGGGATCCACTGAAGCTTTCTTT. The rearrangement joins TRBV7-6 to TRBJ1-1; D uncertain. The V end lost 4 bases, the J end lost 4 bases, and 13 bases lay between the germline ends. The germline V gene encodes CDR1 SGHVS and CDR2 FNYEAQ. The CDR3 has 14 residues.

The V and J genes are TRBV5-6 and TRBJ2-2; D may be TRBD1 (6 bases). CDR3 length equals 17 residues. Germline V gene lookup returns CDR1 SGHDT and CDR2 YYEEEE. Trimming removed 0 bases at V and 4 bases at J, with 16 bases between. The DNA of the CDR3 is TGTGCCAGCAGCTTGGAGATCGCCAGGGGTAGCACCGGGGAGCTGTTTTTT. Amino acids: CASSLEIARGSTGELFF.

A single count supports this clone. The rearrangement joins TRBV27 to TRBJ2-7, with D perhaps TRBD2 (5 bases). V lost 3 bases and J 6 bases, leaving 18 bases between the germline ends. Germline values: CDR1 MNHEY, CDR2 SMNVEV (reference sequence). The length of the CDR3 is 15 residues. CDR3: CASSFQLSRGPEQYF. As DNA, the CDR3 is TGTGCCAGCAGTTTTCAGCTGAGTAGAGGGCCCGAGCAGTACTTC.

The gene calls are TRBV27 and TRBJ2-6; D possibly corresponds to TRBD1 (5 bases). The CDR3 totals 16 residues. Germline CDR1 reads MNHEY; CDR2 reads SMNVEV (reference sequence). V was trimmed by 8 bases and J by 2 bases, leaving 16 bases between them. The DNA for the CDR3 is TGTGCCAGCCGAGACAGTTACCTTACTGGGGCCAACGTCCTGACTTTC. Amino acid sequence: CASRDSYLTGANVLTF.

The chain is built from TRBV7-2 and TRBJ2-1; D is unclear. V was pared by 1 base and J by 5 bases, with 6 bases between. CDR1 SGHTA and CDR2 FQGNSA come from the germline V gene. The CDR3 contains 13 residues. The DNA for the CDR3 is TGTGCCAGCAGCTTAGTAGCTGACAATGAGCAGTTCTTC. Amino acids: CASSLVADNEQFF.

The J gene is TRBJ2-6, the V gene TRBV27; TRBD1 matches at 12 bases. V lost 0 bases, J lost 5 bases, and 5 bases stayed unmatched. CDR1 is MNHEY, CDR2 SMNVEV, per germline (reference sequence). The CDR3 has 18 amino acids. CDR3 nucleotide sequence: TGTGCCAGCAGTTTATCCGGGACAGGGGGCGCTAGGGCCAACGTCCTGACTTTC. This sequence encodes CASSLSGTGGARANVLTF.